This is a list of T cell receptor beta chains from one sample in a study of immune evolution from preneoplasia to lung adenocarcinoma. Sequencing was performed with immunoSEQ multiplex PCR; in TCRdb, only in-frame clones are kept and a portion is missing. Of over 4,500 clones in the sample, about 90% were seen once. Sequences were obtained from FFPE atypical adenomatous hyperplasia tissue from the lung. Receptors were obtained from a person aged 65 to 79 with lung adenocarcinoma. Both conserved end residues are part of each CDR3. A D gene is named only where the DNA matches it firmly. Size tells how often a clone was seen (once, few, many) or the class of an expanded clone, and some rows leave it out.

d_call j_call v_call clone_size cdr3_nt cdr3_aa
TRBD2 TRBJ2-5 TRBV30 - TGTGCCTGGGTACTAGCGGGAGAAGAGACCCAGTACTTC CAWVLAGEETQYF
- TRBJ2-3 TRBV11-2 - TGTGCCAGCAGCTTAAATTTTGGTACGCAGTATTTT CASSLNFGTQYF
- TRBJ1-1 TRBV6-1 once TGTGCCAGCATGTTACAGATTAACACTGAAGCTTTCTTT CASMLQINTEAFF
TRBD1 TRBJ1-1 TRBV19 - TGTGCCAGTAGAGTATTTGGAAGGAGACAGGGGGCAGGTAGGCTCGAGGCTGAAGCTTTCTTT CASRVFGRRQGAGRLEAEAFF
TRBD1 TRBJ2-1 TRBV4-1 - TGCGCCAGCAGCCAAGGGGACAGGGCTCGTTGGTTCTTC CASSQGDRARWFF
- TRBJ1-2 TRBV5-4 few TGTGCCAGCAGCTCGAACCCGAGTGGCTACACCTTC CASSSNPSGYTF
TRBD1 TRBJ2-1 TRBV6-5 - TGTGCCAGCAGTTACACGCGGGACAGGCCCGGAGAGCAGTTCTTC CASSYTRDRPGEQFF
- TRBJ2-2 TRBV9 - TGTGCCAGCAGCGTAGATGTCGGGGAGCTGTTTTTT CASSVDVGELFF
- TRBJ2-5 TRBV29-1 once TGCAGCGTTGACGGTCTTGAAGAGACCCAGTACTTC CSVDGLEETQYF
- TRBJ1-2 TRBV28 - TGTGCCAGCAGCCCCGGCAGGGTTGACTATGGCTACACCTTC CASSPGRVDYGYTF
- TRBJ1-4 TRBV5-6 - TGTGCCAGCAGCATCAGACGGACTGCAACTAATGAAAAACTGTTTTTT CASSIRRTATNEKLFF
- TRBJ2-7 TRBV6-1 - TGTGCCAGCAGTGACCCACCCTACGAGCAGTACTTC CASSDPPYEQYF